Listed below are T cell receptor beta chains from one sample, sequenced in a study of T cells after somatic rescue of genetic block. Produced via immunoSEQ multiplex PCR; TCRdb's table is partial and in-frame only. The sample yields some 15,000 clones, around 71% seen once. Sequencing was done on a sample of peripheral blood mononuclear cells (PBMCs). Receptors originate from a boy aged 5-17 years. CDR3s include the opening cysteine and the closing phenylalanine or tryptophan. D genes are given only for firm matches. Some rows have no size entry. The others give once, few or many, or a class for an expanded clone.

CDR3 DNA,CDR3 protein,D gene,V gene,J gene,clone size
TGTGCCAGAAGCTTGGGTTTAAGCGACGAGCAGTACTTC,CARSLGLSDEQYF,NA,TRBV5-3,TRBJ2-7,NA
TGTGCCATCGGGACTAGCGGGAACAATGAGCAGTTCTTC,CAIGTSGNNEQFF,TRBD2,TRBV10-3,TRBJ2-1,few
TGTGCCAGCAGTTACGGAGGTCAGGGGTTCTACGAGCAGTACTTC,CASSYGGQGFYEQYF,NA,TRBV6-5,TRBJ2-7,NA
TGTGCCAGCTCACCAGGGACCCAAGAGACCCAGTACTTC,CASSPGTQETQYF,NA,TRBV18,TRBJ2-5,NA
TGTGCCAGCAGGGTCACGGGGGCCACAGATACGCAGTATTTT,CASRVTGATDTQYF,NA,TRBV27,TRBJ2-3,NA
TGTGCCAGCGACGCAGCACCGACAGGGAAATATCAGCCCCAGCATTTT,CASDAAPTGKYQPQHF,TRBD1,TRBV28,TRBJ1-5,NA
TGTGCCACCAGCAGGGGACAGGGACTAGCGGGGTATGAGCAGTTCTTC,CATSRGQGLAGYEQFF,TRBD2,TRBV15,TRBJ2-1,NA
TGTGCCAGCTCACCACCCCTGATCAATTTAGCGGGGGTTTACAATGAGCAGTTCTTC,CASSPPLINLAGVYNEQFF,TRBD2,TRBV18,TRBJ2-1,NA
TGTGCCAGTACCGACAGACTAGCGGGAGGTGGAAACATTCAGTACTTC,CASTDRLAGGGNIQYF,TRBD2,TRBV19,TRBJ2-4,NA
TGTGCCAGCAGCTTAAGCGGGGGATCCACAGATACGCAGTATTTT,CASSLSGGSTDTQYF,TRBD2,TRBV7-3,TRBJ2-3,NA
TGTGCCAGCAGCTTTCTCCCGGGACCGTTTAGGGAGACCCAGTACTTC,CASSFLPGPFRETQYF,NA,TRBV11-2,TRBJ2-5,NA
TGTGCCAGCAGTTTCTATAGCGGGGAGCTGTTTTTT,CASSFYSGELFF,NA,TRBV27,TRBJ2-2,NA
TGCGCCAGCAGAGATACAGGGGGAGAGGGCTATGGCTACACCTTC,CASRDTGGEGYGYTF,TRBD1,TRBV5-1,TRBJ1-2,once
TGCGCCAGCAGCTTGGGACAGGGCCCTAGCACAGATACGCAGTATTTT,CASSLGQGPSTDTQYF,TRBD1,TRBV5-1,TRBJ2-3,NA